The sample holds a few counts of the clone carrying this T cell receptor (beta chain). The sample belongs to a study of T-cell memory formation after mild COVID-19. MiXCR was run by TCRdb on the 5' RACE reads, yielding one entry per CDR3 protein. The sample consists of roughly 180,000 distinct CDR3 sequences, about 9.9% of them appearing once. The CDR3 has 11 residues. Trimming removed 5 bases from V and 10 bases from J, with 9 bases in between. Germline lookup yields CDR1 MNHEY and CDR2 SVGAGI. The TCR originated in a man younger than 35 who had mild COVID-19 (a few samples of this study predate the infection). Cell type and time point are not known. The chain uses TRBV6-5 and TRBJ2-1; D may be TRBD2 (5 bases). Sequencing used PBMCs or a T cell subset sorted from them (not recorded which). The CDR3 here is CASSEGREQFF. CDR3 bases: TGTGCCAGCAGTGAGGGAAGAGAGCAGTTCTTC.